Shown below are 19 T cell receptor beta chains from a single sample sequenced in a study of OX40 agonist ivuxolimab in advanced cancers. Produced via immunoSEQ multiplex PCR; TCRdb's table is partial and in-frame only. The sample lists some 100,000 clones, around 90% occurring once. This sample comprised CD4+ or CD8+ T cells sorted from blood, obtained in a trial of the OX40 agonist ivuxolimab. The receptors here all came from an adult with an advanced solid tumor such as melanoma, head and neck, liver or kidney cancer.

The chain links TRBV10-1 to TRBJ1-1; D unresolved. This CDR3 spans 13 amino acids. CDR1 is WNHNN and CDR2 is SYGVQD in the germline V gene (reference sequence). The V and J ends lost 11 bases and 1 base respectively, with 14 bases between them. The CDR3 nucleotides read TGCGCCCTGCCCAAGCGGCCGAACACTGAAGCTTTCTTT. Amino acid sequence: CALPKRPNTEAFF.

The rearrangement links TRBV27 to TRBJ2-2; D ambiguous. Germline values: CDR1 MNHEY, CDR2 SMNVEV (reference sequence). The CDR3 is 13 residues long. V was clipped by 3 bases and J by 0 bases, with 2 bases between them. CDR3 sequence reads: CASSLPNTGELFF. As DNA, the CDR3 is TGTGCCAGCAGTTTGCCGAACACCGGGGAGCTGTTTTTT.

V gene TRBV4-3 combines with J gene TRBJ2-4; 9 nucleotides align to TRBD1. Germline trimming cut 1 base from V and 0 bases from J; bases unmatched to any gene: 4. This CDR3 region has 17 residues. CDR1 and CDR2 from the germline V gene are LGHNA and YSLEER. As DNA, the CDR3 is TGCGCCAGCAGCCAAGGAGGGACAGGGCCAGCCAAAAACATTCAGTACTTC. This sequence encodes CASSQGGTGPAKNIQYF.

This clone was observed a handful of times. The chain is built from TRBV27 and TRBJ1-1, with D possibly being TRBD1 (5 bases). This CDR3 is built from 14 residues. Germline assignment: CDR1 MNHEY and CDR2 SMNVEV (reference sequence). Trimming removed 4 bases from V and 0 bases from J, with 9 bases in between. The CDR3 sequence: CASSSPGLNTEAFF. The DNA of the CDR3 is TGTGCCAGCAGTTCCCCAGGGTTGAACACTGAAGCTTTCTTT.

The chain couples TRBV5-4 to TRBJ2-5; 10 bases map to TRBD2. Germline CDR1 reads SGHNT; CDR2 reads YYREEE (reference sequence). J lost 2 bases, V lost 4 bases, and 5 bases had no gene match. The CDR3 runs 15 residues. The CDR3 sequence: CASSRGLAKQETQYF. The CDR3 nucleotides are TGTGCCAGCAGCAGGGGACTAGCGAAACAAGAGACCCAGTACTTC.

The CDR3 DNA is TGTGCCAGTTCCTCCGGGACAGGGACAGATACGCAGTATTTT. It translates to CASSSGTGTDTQYF. The V gene is TRBV19, the J gene TRBJ2-3; TRBD1 matches at 9 bases. With 8 bases clipped from V and 3 bases from J, the junction kept 6 bases outside the gene matches. Germline CDR1 reads LNHDA; CDR2 reads SQIVND (reference sequence). The CDR3 covers 14 residues.

V usage is TRBV6-6 and J usage is TRBJ2-2; D unclear. The CDR3 extends over 14 amino acids. Germline lookup yields CDR1 MNHNY and CDR2 SVGAGI (reference sequence). Trimming shortened V by 6 bases and J by 1 base, and 9 bases separated the two germline ends. CDR3 in amino acids: CASSPLGNTGELFF. The CDR3 DNA follows: TGTGCCAGCAGCCCCCTAGGGAACACCGGGGAGCTGTTTTTT.

This chain joins TRBV7-9 and TRBJ2-5; 7 nucleotides agree with TRBD2. The length of the CDR3 is 15 residues. In germline, CDR1 is SEHNR, CDR2 FQNEAQ (reference sequence). V shed 2 bases and J 5 bases; nucleotides not matched to a gene: 8. The CDR3 region has the DNA TGTGCCAGCAGCTTATCTAGCGGCCTAGGTGAGACCCAGTACTTC. It codes for CASSLSSGLGETQYF. Using reference TRBV7-9 and TRBJ2-5 for the parts outside the CDR3, the full variable domain is DTGVSQNPRHKITKRGQNVTFRCDPISEHNRLYWYRQTLGQGPEFLTYFQNEAQLEKSRLLSDRFSAERPKGSFSTLEIQRTEQGDSAMYLCASSLSSGLGETQYFGPGTRLLVL.

The rearrangement joins TRBV2 to TRBJ2-3; TRBD1 matches at 11 bases. From germline, CDR1 is SNHLY and CDR2 FYNNEI. The CDR3 contains 14 residues. The trim removed 7 bases at V and 4 bases at J, leaving 4 bases unmatched. The CDR3 loop reads CASNRDRGADTQYF. The CDR3, as DNA: TGTGCCAGCAATAGGGACAGGGGGGCAGATACGCAGTATTTT.

The V call is TRBV28, the J call TRBJ1-3, with no clear D. CDR1 and CDR2 from the germline V gene are MDHEN and SYDVKM. This CDR3 has 16 amino acids. Trimming cost V 1 base and J 0 bases, with 10 bases left between them. Here the CDR3 DNA reads TGTGCCAGCAGTTTATTGCCCCCAGGCTCTGGAAACACCATATATTTT. Protein product: CASSLLPPGSGNTIYF.

This sequence joins TRBV5-1 and TRBJ2-2; weak D call: TRBD2 (5 bases). From germline, CDR1 is SGHRS and CDR2 YFSETQ. Trimming took 6 bases from V and 5 from J, leaving 17 bases between them. The CDR3 runs to 15 residues. CDR3 in amino acids: CASTPNPGSTGELFF. The CDR3 DNA reads as TGCGCCAGCACCCCCAACCCGGGGTCTACCGGGGAGCTGTTTTTT.

Turning to this clone: Other DNA sequences in this specimen translate into the identical CDR3. The rearrangement links TRBV5-1 to TRBJ2-5, with 9 bases identical to TRBD2. J gave up 5 bases and V 2 bases, and 7 bases lay outside the gene matches. The CDR3 has 15 amino acids. Per germline, CDR1 SGHRS and CDR2 YFSETQ. The CDR3 region is CASSFRGGADETQYF. The CDR3 DNA reads TGCGCCAGCAGCTTCCGCGGGGGGGCTGATGAGACCCAGTACTTC.

About this clone: Other DNA variants within this sample encode the same CDR3. The chain recombines TRBV28 with TRBJ1-5; D not resolved. Trimming removed 2 bases at V and 4 bases at J, with 3 bases between. The CDR3 spans 12 residues. Germline V CDR1 and CDR2: MDHEN, SYDVKM. The CDR3 region has the DNA TGTGCCAGCAGTTTACTTAATCAGCCCCAGCATTTT. Residues: CASSLLNQPQHF. The variable domain in full, with the rest retrieved from reference TRBV28 and TRBJ1-5, is DVKVTQSSRYLVKRTGEKVFLECVQDMDHENMFWYRQDPGLGLRLIYFSYDVKMKEKGDIPEGYSVSREKKERFSLILESASTNQTSMYLCASSLLNQPQHFGDGTRLSIL.

This clone was observed once. The J gene is TRBJ2-5, the V gene TRBV5-1; no clear D gene. Between the trimmed V and J ends, which lost 2 bases and 2 bases, there was a span of 7 bases. The CDR3 covers 13 residues. The germline gives CDR1 SGHRS, CDR2 YFSETQ. CDR3 sequence reads: CASSFGRQETQYF. The CDR3 region has the DNA TGCGCCAGCAGCTTTGGCAGGCAAGAGACCCAGTACTTC.

The rearrangement joins TRBV28 to TRBJ2-1; TRBD1 agrees at 9 bases. Looked up from germline, CDR1 is MDHEN and CDR2 is SYDVKM. The CDR3 runs to 13 residues. Trimming removed 6 bases from V and 7 bases from J; junction bases left unmatched: 4. The CDR3 DNA sequence: TGTGCCAGCAGGGGGACAGGGCGGAATGAGCAGTTCTTC. This encodes CASRGTGRNEQFF.

The count of this clone is one. The chain links TRBV7-2 to TRBJ2-7; TRBD2 is a possible D gene (7 bases). Germline CDR1 reads SGHTA; CDR2 reads FQGNSA. Between the trimmed V and J ends, which lost 5 bases and 5 bases, there was a span of 22 bases. There are 16 residues in the CDR3. CDR3 sequence (DNA): TGTGCCAGCAGCCAAGGGAGGGGGGCCCAGAGGAACGAGCAGTACTTC. Translation: CASSQGRGAQRNEQYF. Together with reference TRBV7-2 and TRBJ2-7, the CDR3 gives the full variable domain: GAGVSQSPSNKVTEKGKDVELRCDPISGHTALYWYRQSLGQGLEFLIYFQGNSAPDKSGLPSDRFSAERTGGSVSTLTIQRTQQEDSAVYLCASSQGRGAQRNEQYFGPGTRLTVT.

This chain links TRBV7-2 with TRBJ1-2, with D hard to call. V lost 2 bases and J 7 bases, leaving 14 bases between the germline ends. This CDR3 has 14 residues. Looked up from germline, CDR1 is SGHTA and CDR2 is FQGNSA. The CDR3 reads CASSLSQQTTGYTF. CDR3 nucleotide sequence: TGTGCCAGCAGCTTATCACAACAGACCACTGGCTACACCTTC. Complete variable domain (other parts from reference TRBV7-2 and TRBJ1-2): GAGVSQSPSNKVTEKGKDVELRCDPISGHTALYWYRQSLGQGLEFLIYFQGNSAPDKSGLPSDRFSAERTGGSVSTLTIQRTQQEDSAVYLCASSLSQQTTGYTFGSGTRLTVV.

This chain connects TRBV11-2 to TRBJ2-4; 7 nucleotides align to TRBD1. V shed 1 base and J 0 bases; nucleotides not matched to a gene: 9. Germline V gene sequence: CDR1 SGHAT, CDR2 FQNNGV. The CDR3 is made up of 18 amino acids. CDR3 protein: CASSLGQGGDLAKNIQYF. The DNA of the CDR3 is TGTGCCAGCAGCTTAGGACAGGGTGGGGACCTAGCCAAAAACATTCAGTACTTC.

The rearrangement links TRBV5-1 to TRBJ2-7, with D possibly TRBD1 on 6 matching bases. Germline CDR1 is SGHRS and CDR2 is YFSETQ. CDR3 size: 13 residues. V lost 4 bases and J lost 6, with 14 bases in between. The CDR3: CASSLPLGGEQYF. CDR3 sequence (DNA): TGCGCCAGCAGCCTGCCCCTAGGGGGCGAGCAGTACTTC.